These 18 T cell receptor beta chains share one sample of origin, sequenced in a study of human T cells and chemical hapten exposure. Using its own MiXCR run on the RACE reads, TCRdb lists one record per CDR3 protein. The table records tens of thousands of distinct CDR3 sequences, roughly 9.6% of them present only once. Documented time point: patch test 1, 2 weeks after DPC sensitization. Described treatment: therapeutic diphenylcyclopropenone sensitization with weekly scalp DPC. From whole blood left unfractionated, total RNA was extracted. Sequenced material: whole blood, taken in connection with sensitization to the hapten diphenylcyclopropenone (DPC). These receptors all stem from a woman aged 35 to 49 with alopecia areata. Some clones in this sample may be carry-over from other donors' samples.

This clonotype appeared a few times. The chain combines TRBV10-2 with TRBJ2-1; possibly TRBD1 or TRBD2 for D (5 bases each). Trimming took off 3 bases at V and 4 bases at J, with 13 bases between the two ends. The CDR3 totals 15 residues. The germline gives CDR1 WSHSY, CDR2 SAAADI. The CDR3 nucleotides read TGCGCCAGCAGTGATGGGACGGTTATATACAATGAGCAGTTCTTC. Residues: CASSDGTVIYNEQFF.

This clonotype was seen a handful of times. The V gene is TRBV6-2 or TRBV6-3, the J gene TRBJ2-1; 8 bases agree with TRBD2. Germline loops: CDR1 MNHEY, CDR2 SVGEGT. The CDR3 is 16 residues long. The trim removed 0 bases at V and 8 bases at J, leaving 9 bases unmatched. The CDR3 protein is CASSYSGVAGSDEQFF. CDR3 bases: TGTGCCAGCAGTTACTCGGGGGTAGCGGGGTCGGATGAGCAGTTCTTC.

This clonotype was observed many times. J is TRBJ1-1 and V is TRBV7-9; D uncertain. CDR1 is SEHNR and CDR2 is FQNEAQ in the germline V gene (reference sequence). This CDR3 region has 13 residues. V lost 1 base and J 1 base, leaving 4 bases between the germline ends. CDR3 loop: CASSLEGNTEAFF. DNA for the CDR3: TGTGCCAGCAGCTTAGAGGGGAACACTGAAGCTTTCTTT.

This clonotype showed up just a few times. The chain combines TRBV7-2 with TRBJ2-5; D gene ambiguous. The CDR3 has 12 amino acids. Trimming stripped 1 base from V and 6 bases from J, with 6 bases between. Germline lookup yields CDR1 SGHTA and CDR2 FQGNSA. The chain's CDR3 is CASSLDAKTQYF. Written as DNA, the CDR3 is TGTGCCAGCAGCTTAGACGCGAAGACCCAGTACTTC.

This clonotype was detected only a few times. The chain couples TRBV6-5 to TRBJ2-3; D possibly uses TRBD1 or TRBD2 (6 bases each). Germline CDR1 reads MNHEY; CDR2 reads SVGAGI. The length of the CDR3 is 13 residues. Trimming left V 10 bases short and J 5 bases short, with 16 bases between. This chain's CDR3 is CATARGGQDTQYF. CDR3 nucleotides: TGTGCCACAGCAAGAGGGGGGCAAGATACGCAGTATTTT.

This clonotype came up many times. This chain connects TRBV6-4 to TRBJ2-1; 7 bases align to TRBD2. There are 15 residues in the CDR3. Per germline, CDR1 MRHNA and CDR2 SNTAGT. J was trimmed by 4 bases and V by 7 bases; bases with no gene match: 10. CDR3 sequence: CASTPPGLRYNEQFF. In DNA, the CDR3 is TGTGCCAGCACCCCACCGGGACTACGATACAATGAGCAGTTCTTC.

The rearrangement links TRBV9 to TRBJ2-7, with TRBD1 as a possible D gene (5 bases). Germline loops: CDR1 SGDLS, CDR2 YYNGEE. The ends were cut back, 4 bases at V and 3 bases at J, with 11 bases in the middle. The CDR3 has 13 amino acids. CDR3 loop: CASSPDTDYEQYF. CDR3 DNA: TGTGCCAGCAGCCCGGACACAGACTACGAGCAGTACTTC.

This clonotype turned up a few times. The chain has TRBV6-6 and TRBJ2-5; D not resolved. The CDR3 loop spans 14 amino acids. Germline V gives CDR1 MNHNY, CDR2 SVGAGI (reference sequence). Trimming stripped 7 bases from V and 5 bases from J, with 17 bases between. CDR3 sequence: CASIAQEFGETQYF. The CDR3, as DNA: TGTGCCAGCATTGCCCAGGAGTTTGGGGAGACCCAGTACTTC.

The chain is built from TRBV3-1 and TRBJ2-3; no firm D call. Trimming shortened V by 4 bases and J by 4 bases, and 9 bases separated the two germline ends. Looked up from germline, CDR1 is LGHDT and CDR2 is YNNKEL (reference sequence). This CDR3 comprises 13 residues. As DNA, the CDR3 is TGTGCCAGCAGCCTCATAAGGTCAGATACGCAGTATTTT. Amino acids: CASSLIRSDTQYF.

In this sample, this clonotype turned up many times. The chain uses TRBV7-9 and TRBJ2-1; 7 bases line up with TRBD2. V trimming: 5 bases; J trimming: 2 bases; junction bases outside the gene matches: 6. CDR1 and CDR2 from the germline V gene are SEHNR and FQNEAQ (reference sequence). This CDR3 comprises 15 residues. The CDR3 coding sequence is TGTGCCAGCAGCCACATTCGGGAGGCCTACAATGAGCAGTTCTTC. Translating gives CASSHIREAYNEQFF.

The rearrangement links TRBV11-2 to TRBJ1-1, with D possibly matching TRBD1 (6 bases). The CDR3 is made up of 16 amino acids. The V end lost 1 base, the J end lost 1 base, and 13 bases lay between the germline ends. In germline, CDR1 is SGHAT, CDR2 FQNNGV. The CDR3 region is CASSLGPGAENTEAFF. The DNA for the CDR3 is TGTGCCAGCAGCTTAGGGCCAGGGGCTGAGAACACTGAAGCTTTCTTT.

The rearrangement joins TRBV23-1 to TRBJ2-7; possibly TRBD1 for D (6 bases). TRBV23-1 counts as an open reading frame of uncertain function. Trimming took off 0 bases at V and 2 bases at J, with 14 bases between the two ends. The CDR3 has 16 residues. The CDR3, as DNA: TGCGCCAGCAGTCAATCGGGTGGGACAAGCCCCTACGAGCAGTACTTC. It codes for CASSQSGGTSPYEQYF.

This clonotype occurred many times. The chain joins TRBV2 to TRBJ2-1; 7 bases are a match to TRBD1. CDR1 is SNHLY and CDR2 is FYNNEI in the germline V gene. The CDR3 consists of 12 residues. Losses at the gene ends were 3 bases for V and 7 bases for J; bases not matched to a gene: 0. The CDR3 reads CASSEDRNEQFF. The CDR3 DNA follows: TGTGCCAGCAGTGAGGACAGGAATGAGCAGTTCTTC. Together with reference TRBV2 and TRBJ2-1, the CDR3 gives the full variable domain: EPEVTQTPSHQVTQMGQEVILRCVPISNHLYFYWYRQILGQKVEFLVSFYNNEISEKSEIFDDQFSVERPDGSNFTLKIRSTKLEDSAMYFCASSEDRNEQFFGPGTRLTVL.

The gene calls are TRBV29-1 and TRBJ1-2, with a weak D call TRBD1 (6 bases). Between the trimmed V and J ends, which lost 7 bases and 0 bases, there was a span of 12 bases. The CDR3 totals 13 residues. Looked up from germline, CDR1 is SQVTM and CDR2 is ANQGSEA. CDR3 sequence: CSAGGAANYGYTF. The CDR3 DNA reads as TGCAGCGCCGGGGGCGCGGCTAACTATGGCTACACCTTC.

This clonotype came up a few times. The genes are TRBV19 and TRBJ1-2; D gene unclear. CDR1 and CDR2 (germline): LNHDA, SQIVND (reference sequence). CDR3 length: 16 residues. Trimming removed 0 bases from V and 1 base from J, with 12 bases in between. This CDR3 reads CASSIEASGSNYGYTF. CDR3 DNA: TGTGCCAGTAGTATAGAAGCCAGCGGCAGTAACTATGGCTACACCTTC. The whole variable domain, remainder taken from reference TRBV19 and TRBJ1-2, is DGGITQSPKYLFRKEGQNVTLSCEQNLNHDAMYWYRQDPGQGLRLIYYSQIVNDFQKGDIAEGYSVSREKKESFPLTVTSAQKNPTAFYLCASSIEASGSNYGYTFGSGTRLTVV.

This clonotype came up many times. V and J are TRBV10-2 and TRBJ1-1, with D unclear. The CDR3 sequence is 11 residues long. Deletions cut 1 base from V and 10 bases from J, with 7 bases between. Looked up from germline, CDR1 is WSHSY and CDR2 is SAAADI. The CDR3 sequence is CASSELGGAFF. CDR3 bases: TGCGCCAGCAGTGAGTTGGGCGGAGCTTTCTTT.

This clonotype was recorded at least ten times. The chain carries TRBV28 and TRBJ1-5; TRBD1 aligns across 7 bases. Germline V gene data show CDR1 as MDHEN and CDR2 as SYDVKM. CDR3 size: 19 residues. The V and J ends lost 5 bases and 0 bases, in that order; junction bases with no gene match: 16. Here the CDR3 reads CASSPLPEWDSYSNQPQHF. CDR3 sequence (DNA): TGTGCCAGCAGTCCACTCCCTGAATGGGACAGCTATAGCAATCAGCCCCAGCATTTT.

J is TRBJ2-7 and V is TRBV20-1; D is uncertain. Trimming removed 3 bases from V and 6 bases from J, with 9 bases in between. The CDR3 consists of 11 residues. Germline V CDR1 and CDR2: DFQATT, SNEGSKA (reference sequence). CDR3 coding DNA: TGCAGTGCTAGTCAGGTTAGCGAGCAGTACTTC. Protein sequence: CSASQVSEQYF.